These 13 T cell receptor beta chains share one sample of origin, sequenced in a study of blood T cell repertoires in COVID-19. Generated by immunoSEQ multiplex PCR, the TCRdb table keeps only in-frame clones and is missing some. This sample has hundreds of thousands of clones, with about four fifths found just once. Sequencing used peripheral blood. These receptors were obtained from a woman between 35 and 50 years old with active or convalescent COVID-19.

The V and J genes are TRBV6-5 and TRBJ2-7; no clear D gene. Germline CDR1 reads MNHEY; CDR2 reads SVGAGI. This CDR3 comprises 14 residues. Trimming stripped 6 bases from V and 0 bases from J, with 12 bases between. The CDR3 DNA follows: TGTGCCAGCAGCCACGACTCAAGCTCCTACGAGCAGTACTTC. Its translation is CASSHDSSSYEQYF.

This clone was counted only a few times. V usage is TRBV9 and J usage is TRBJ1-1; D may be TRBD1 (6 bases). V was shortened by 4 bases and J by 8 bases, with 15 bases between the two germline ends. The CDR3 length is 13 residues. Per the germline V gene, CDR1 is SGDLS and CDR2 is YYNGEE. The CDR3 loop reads CASSPMTGREAFF. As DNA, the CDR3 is TGTGCCAGCAGCCCTATGACAGGTCGCGAAGCTTTCTTT.

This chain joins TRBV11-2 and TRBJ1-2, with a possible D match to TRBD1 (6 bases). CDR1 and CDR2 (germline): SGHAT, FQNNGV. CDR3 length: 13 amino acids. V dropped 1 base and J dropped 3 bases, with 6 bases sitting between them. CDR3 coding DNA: TGTGCCAGCAGCTTAGGGACAGACTATGGCTACACCTTC. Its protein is CASSLGTDYGYTF.

The DNA of the CDR3 is TGCAGCGTAGACACCGGGACAGGGGCCTTCGGGCAGTACTTC. Its protein is CSVDTGTGAFGQYF. The chain uses TRBV29-1 and TRBJ2-7; TRBD1 matches 10 bases. The CDR3 is 14 residues long. Unmatched junction bases numbered 14, after V lost 6 bases and J lost 9 bases. Germline V gene lookup returns CDR1 SQVTM and CDR2 ANQGSEA.

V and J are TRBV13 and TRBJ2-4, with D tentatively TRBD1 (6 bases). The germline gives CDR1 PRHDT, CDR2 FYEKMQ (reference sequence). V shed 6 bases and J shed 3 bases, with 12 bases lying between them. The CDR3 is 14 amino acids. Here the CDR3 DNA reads TGTGCCAGCAGGGAAGGACAGCGCAAAAACATTCAGTACTTC. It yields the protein CASREGQRKNIQYF. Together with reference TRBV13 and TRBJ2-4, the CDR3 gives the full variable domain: AAGVIQSPRHLIKEKRETATLKCYPIPRHDTVYWYQQGPGQDPQFLISFYEKMQSDKGSIPDRFSAQQFSDYHSELNMSSLELGDSALYFCASREGQRKNIQYFGAGTRLSVL.

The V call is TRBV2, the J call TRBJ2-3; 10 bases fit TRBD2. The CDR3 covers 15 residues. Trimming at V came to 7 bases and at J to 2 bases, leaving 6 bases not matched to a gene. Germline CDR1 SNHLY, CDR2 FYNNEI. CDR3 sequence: CASISGGTSTDTQYF. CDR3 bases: TGTGCCAGCATTAGCGGGGGGACTTCCACAGATACGCAGTATTTT.

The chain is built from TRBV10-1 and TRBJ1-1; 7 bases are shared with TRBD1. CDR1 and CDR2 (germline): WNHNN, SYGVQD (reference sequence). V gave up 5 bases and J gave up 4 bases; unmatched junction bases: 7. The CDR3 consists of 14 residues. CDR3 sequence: CASSSRQGRTEAFF. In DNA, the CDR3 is TGCGCCAGCAGTTCCAGACAGGGACGCACTGAAGCTTTCTTT.

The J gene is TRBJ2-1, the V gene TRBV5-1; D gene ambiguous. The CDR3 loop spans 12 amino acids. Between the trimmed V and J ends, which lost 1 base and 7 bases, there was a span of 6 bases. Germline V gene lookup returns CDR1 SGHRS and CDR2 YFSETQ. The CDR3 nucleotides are TGCGCCAGCAGCTTGTCCAGTAATGAGCAGTTCTTC. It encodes CASSLSSNEQFF.

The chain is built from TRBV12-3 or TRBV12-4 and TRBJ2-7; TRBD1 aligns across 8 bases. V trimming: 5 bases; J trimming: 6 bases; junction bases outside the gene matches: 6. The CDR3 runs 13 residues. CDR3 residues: CASSLWTGSEQYF. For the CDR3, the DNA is TGTGCCAGCAGTCTATGGACAGGGAGCGAGCAGTACTTC.

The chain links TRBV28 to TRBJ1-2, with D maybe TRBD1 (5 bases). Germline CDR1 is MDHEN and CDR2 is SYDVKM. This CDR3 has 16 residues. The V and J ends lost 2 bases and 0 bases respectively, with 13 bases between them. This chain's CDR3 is CASSLGADLSNYGYTF. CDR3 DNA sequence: TGTGCCAGCAGTTTAGGGGCAGACTTATCTAACTATGGCTACACCTTC.

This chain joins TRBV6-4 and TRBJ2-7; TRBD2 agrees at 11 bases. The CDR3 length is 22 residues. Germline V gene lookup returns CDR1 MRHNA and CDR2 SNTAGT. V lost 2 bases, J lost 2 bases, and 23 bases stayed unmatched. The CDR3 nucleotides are TGTGCCAGCAGTGACAGCTGTAGGGGGGTGAGACTAGCGGGATCCCCGACCTACGAGCAGTACTTC. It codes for CASSDSCRGVRLAGSPTYEQYF.

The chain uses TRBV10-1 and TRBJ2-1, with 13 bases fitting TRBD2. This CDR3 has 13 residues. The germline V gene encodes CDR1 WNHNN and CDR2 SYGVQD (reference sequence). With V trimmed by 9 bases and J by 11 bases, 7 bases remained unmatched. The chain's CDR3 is CASTGTSGEKQFF. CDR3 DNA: TGCGCCAGTACCGGGACTAGCGGGGAAAAGCAGTTCTTC.

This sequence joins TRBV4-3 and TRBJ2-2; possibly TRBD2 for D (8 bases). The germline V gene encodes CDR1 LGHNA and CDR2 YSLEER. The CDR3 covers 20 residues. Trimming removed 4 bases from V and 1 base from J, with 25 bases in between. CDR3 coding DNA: TGCGCCAGCAGCCTTCAGCAGGGGGAGATAGCGGGGTTGAACACCGGGGAGCTGTTTTTT. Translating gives CASSLQQGEIAGLNTGELFF.